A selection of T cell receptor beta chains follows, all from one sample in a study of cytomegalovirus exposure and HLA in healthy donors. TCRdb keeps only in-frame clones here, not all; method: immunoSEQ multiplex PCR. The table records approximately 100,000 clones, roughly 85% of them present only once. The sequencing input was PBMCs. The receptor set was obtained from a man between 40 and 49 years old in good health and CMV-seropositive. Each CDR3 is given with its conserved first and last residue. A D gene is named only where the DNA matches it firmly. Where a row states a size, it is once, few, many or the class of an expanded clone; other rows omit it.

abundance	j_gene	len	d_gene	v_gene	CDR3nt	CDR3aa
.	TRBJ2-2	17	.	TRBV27	TGTGCCAGCAGTCCCAGGACACGGAGCACCAACACCGGGGAGCTGTTTTTT	CASSPRTRSTNTGELFF
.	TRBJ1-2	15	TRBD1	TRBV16	TGTGCCAGCAGCCAAGGACAGGGGGCTAACTATGGCTACACCTTC	CASSQGQGANYGYTF
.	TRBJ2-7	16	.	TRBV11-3	TGTGCCAGCAGCTTACTAAAACCCACGGGGTTCTACGAGCAGTACTTC	CASSLLKPTGFYEQYF
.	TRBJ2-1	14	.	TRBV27	TGTGCCAGCAGTTCCCGACAGATCTACAATGAGCAGTTCTTC	CASSSRQIYNEQFF
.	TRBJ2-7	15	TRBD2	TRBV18	TGTGCCAGCTCACCGGGACTAGCGGTTTCCTACGAGCAGTACTTC	CASSPGLAVSYEQYF
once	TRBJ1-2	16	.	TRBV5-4	TGTGCCAGCAGCTTGAGTGATGGGGAGATAAAGTATGGCTACACCTTC	CASSLSDGEIKYGYTF
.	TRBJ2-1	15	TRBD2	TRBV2	TGTGCCAGCAGCGGGTTGGAGCGGGGTTTCAATGAGCAGTTCTTC	CASSGLERGFNEQFF
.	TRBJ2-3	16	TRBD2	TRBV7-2	TGTGCCAGCAGCCCCCGGACTAGCGGGGGCCGAGTAACGCAGTATTTT	CASSPRTSGGRVTQYF
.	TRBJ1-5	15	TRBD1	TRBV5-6	TGTGCCAGCAGCTTGGGACAGGGAAGCAATCAGCCCCAGCATTTT	CASSLGQGSNQPQHF
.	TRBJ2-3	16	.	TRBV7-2	TGTGCCAGCAGCCTGACGCCAGGCTTTACAACAGATACGCAGTATTTT	CASSLTPGFTTDTQYF
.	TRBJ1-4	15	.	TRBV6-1	TGTGCCAGCAGTCCCCATACTGCAACTAATGAAAAACTGTTTTTT	CASSPHTATNEKLFF
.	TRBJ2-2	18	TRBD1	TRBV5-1	TGCGCCAGCAGCTTGGTCACAGGGGCCCTTTCGAACACCGGGGAGCTGTTTTTT	CASSLVTGALSNTGELFF
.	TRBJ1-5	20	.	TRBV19	TGTGCCAGTAGTATCCCCTTGCCGCAGGGCAGGGTGATCGCAAATCAGCCCCAGCATTTT	CASSIPLPQGRVIANQPQHF
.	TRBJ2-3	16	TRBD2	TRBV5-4	TGTGCCAGCAGCCGTGAGGGAGCGGGGGACACAGATACGCAGTATTTT	CASSREGAGDTDTQYF
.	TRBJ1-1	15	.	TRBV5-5	TGTGCCAGCAGCCTTTGGACAGCTATGAACACTGAAGCTTTCTTT	CASSLWTAMNTEAFF
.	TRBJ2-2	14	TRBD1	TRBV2	TGTGCCAGCAGCCGGGACAGAAACACCGGGGAGCTGTTTTTT	CASSRDRNTGELFF
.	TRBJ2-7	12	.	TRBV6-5	TGTGCCAGCAGTTACGGAACAGGCGAGCAGTACTTC	CASSYGTGEQYF
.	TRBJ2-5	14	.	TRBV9	TGTGCCAGCGCGGTAGGCGGGATGCAAGAGACCCAGTACTTC	CASAVGGMQETQYF
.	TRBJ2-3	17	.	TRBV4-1	TGCGCCAGCAGCCAGCAATGGGCCTCACCCAGTGGGGATACGCAGTATTTT	CASSQQWASPSGDTQYF
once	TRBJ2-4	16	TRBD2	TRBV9	TGTGCCAGCAGCGTAGGGGTAGCGGGGGGCCTCGGCTCTCAGTACTTC	CASSVGVAGGLGSQYF
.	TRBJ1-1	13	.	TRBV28	TGTGCCAGCAGCAGGGGTATGGGCACTGAAGCTTTCTTT	CASSRGMGTEAFF
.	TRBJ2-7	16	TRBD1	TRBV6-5	TGTGCCAGCAGTTACAGCCCGACAGGGAGTAGGTACGAGCAGTACTTC	CASSYSPTGSRYEQYF
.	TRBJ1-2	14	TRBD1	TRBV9	TGTGCCAGCAGCGCCACGGACAGGCTCTATGGCTACACCTTC	CASSATDRLYGYTF
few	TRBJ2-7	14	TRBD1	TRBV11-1	TGTGCCAGCAGCCGAGGGACAGGGGGGTACGAGCAGTACTTC	CASSRGTGGYEQYF
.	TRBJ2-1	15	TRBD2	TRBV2	TGTGCCAGCAGTGAACTAGCGGGGGGGAGTAATGAGCAGTTCTTC	CASSELAGGSNEQFF
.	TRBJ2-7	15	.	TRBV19	TGTGCCAGTAGGACAGAGGATTTACCAACCTACGAGCAGTACTTC	CASRTEDLPTYEQYF
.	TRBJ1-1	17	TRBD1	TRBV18	TGTGCCAGCTCCCCCATTGGACAGGGGGAAACGGGGACTGAAGCTTTCTTT	CASSPIGQGETGTEAFF
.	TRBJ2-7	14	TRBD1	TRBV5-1	TGCGCCAGCAGGCCCCGGGACAGGGGGGGCGAGCAGTACTTC	CASRPRDRGGEQYF
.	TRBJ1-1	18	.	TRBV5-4	TGTGCCAGCAGCTGGGGGCCAGGGAGACAAAGCGTGGACACTGAAGCTTTCTTT	CASSWGPGRQSVDTEAFF
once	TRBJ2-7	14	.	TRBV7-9	TGTGCCAGCAGCTTGGCTGGAGCGTCGTGGGAGCAGTACTTC	CASSLAGASWEQYF
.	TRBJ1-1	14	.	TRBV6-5	TGTGCCAGCAGCCGACCGGGGGAATACACTGAAGCTTTCTTT	CASSRPGEYTEAFF
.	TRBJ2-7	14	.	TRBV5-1	TGCGCCAGCAGCGGAGAGACAGGTCTCGACGAGCAGTACTTC	CASSGETGLDEQYF
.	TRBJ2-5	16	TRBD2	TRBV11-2	TGTGCCAGCAGCTACCAGGGACTAGCGGGAGAAGAGACCCAGTACTTC	CASSYQGLAGEETQYF
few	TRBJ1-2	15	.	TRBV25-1	TGTGCCAGCAGTGAAACTTCGGGGGGAGCCTATGGCTACACCTTC	CASSETSGGAYGYTF
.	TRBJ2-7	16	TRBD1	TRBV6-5	TGTGCCAGCAGTTACGCCGGGACAGGGTCCTCGTACGAGCAGTACTTC	CASSYAGTGSSYEQYF
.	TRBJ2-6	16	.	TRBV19	TGTGCCAGTAGTATCGGGAGTTCCTCTGGGGCCAACGTCCTGACTTTC	CASSIGSSSGANVLTF
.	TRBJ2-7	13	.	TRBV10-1	TGCGCCAGCAGTGAGTCGGGGGGCTACGAGCAGTACTTC	CASSESGGYEQYF
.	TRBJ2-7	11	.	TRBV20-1	TGCAGTGCTAGAGGCGGGTACGAGCAGTACTTC	CSARGGYEQYF
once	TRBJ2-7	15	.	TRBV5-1	TGCGCCAGCAGCTTGTTGTCAGGGCCGGCCTACGAGCAGTACTTC	CASSLLSGPAYEQYF
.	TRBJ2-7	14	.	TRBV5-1	TGCGCCAGCAGCACAGCAGGGGTCCCCTACGAGCAGTACTTC	CASSTAGVPYEQYF
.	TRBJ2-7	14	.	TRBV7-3	TGTGCCAGCAGCTTAGGCGGCGCTGGGTTCGAGCAGTACTTC	CASSLGGAGFEQYF
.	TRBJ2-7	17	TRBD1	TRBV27	TGTGCCAGCACTCCCAACCCCCGGGGACAGGGGGCCCACGAGCAGTACTTC	CASTPNPRGQGAHEQYF
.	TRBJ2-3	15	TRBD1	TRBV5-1	TGCGCCAGCAGCTCCGGGACAGGGGGCACAGATACGCAGTATTTT	CASSSGTGGTDTQYF
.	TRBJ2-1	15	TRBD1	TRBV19	TGTGCCAGTAGTATAAACAGGGGGAACAACAATGAGCAGTTCTTC	CASSINRGNNNEQFF
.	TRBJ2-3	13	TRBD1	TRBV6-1	TGTGCCAGCGACAGGGGGCCCACAGATACGCAGTATTTT	CASDRGPTDTQYF
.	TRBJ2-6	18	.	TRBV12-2	TGTGCAAGTCGCTTGGATGGGACAGGGAGCTCTGGGGCCAACGTCCTGACTTTC	CASRLDGTGSSGANVLTF
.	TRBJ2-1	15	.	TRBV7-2	TGTGCCAGCAGCTTTAGGGGGAGGGGGTCCGATGAGCAGTTCTTC	CASSFRGRGSDEQFF
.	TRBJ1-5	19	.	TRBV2	TGTGCCAGCAGTGAGATGCGCCGCGGCCCCGGGTACAGCAATCAGCCCCAGCATTTT	CASSEMRRGPGYSNQPQHF
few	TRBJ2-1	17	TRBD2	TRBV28	TGTGCCAGCAGCTCCCCAATACTAGCGGGAGCTGGTTATGAGCAGTTCTTC	CASSSPILAGAGYEQFF
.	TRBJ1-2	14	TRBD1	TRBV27	TGTGCCAGCAGTAGCCGACAGGGCGACTATGGCTACACCTTC	CASSSRQGDYGYTF
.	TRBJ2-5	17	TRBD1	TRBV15	TGTGCCACCAGCAGAGATTTAGGACAGGGTATGAGAGAGACCCAGTACTTC	CATSRDLGQGMRETQYF
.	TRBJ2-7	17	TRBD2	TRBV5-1	TGCGCCAGCAGCTTCACCTGGACTAGCGGGAGCTCCTACGAGCAGTACTTC	CASSFTWTSGSSYEQYF
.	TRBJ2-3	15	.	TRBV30	TGTGCCTACGACCCGGGAAATATTTACACAGATACGCAGTATTTT	CAYDPGNIYTDTQYF